These T cell receptor beta chains were read from a single sample in a study of control samples from healthy donors and cancer patients. Data came from immunoSEQ multiplex PCR; TCRdb stores just in-frame clones and leaves some out. The sample consists of approximately 180,000 clones, 90% to 95% of them appearing once. The source material was blood. These receptors came from a woman aged 18-35 years in good health. The CDR3 runs from the conserved cysteine through the conserved F or W. A D gene is named only where the DNA matches it firmly. Not every row has a clone size; where given, it reads once, few, many or a size class.

V gene: TRBV19; D gene: -; J gene: TRBJ1-5; clone size: -; CDR3 protein: CASSIKGRQPQHF; CDR3 DNA: TGTGCCAGTAGTATAAAGGGACGTCAGCCCCAGCATTTT
V gene: TRBV28; D gene: TRBD2; J gene: TRBJ2-3; clone size: -; CDR3 protein: CASSLAGTGDTQYF; CDR3 DNA: TGTGCCAGCAGTCTAGCGGGGACGGGGGATACGCAGTATTTT
V gene: TRBV3-1/TRBV3-2; D gene: -; J gene: TRBJ1-2; clone size: -; CDR3 protein: CASSQDYGSGYGYTF; CDR3 DNA: TGTGCCAGCAGCCAAGACTACGGCAGTGGCTATGGCTACACCTTC
V gene: TRBV28; D gene: TRBD2; J gene: TRBJ2-1; clone size: -; CDR3 protein: CASGRVLATSDNEQFF; CDR3 DNA: TGTGCCAGCGGGCGGGTACTAGCGACTTCGGACAATGAGCAGTTCTTC
V gene: TRBV9; D gene: TRBD1; J gene: TRBJ2-1; clone size: -; CDR3 protein: CASSVGTVNEQFF; CDR3 DNA: TGTGCCAGCAGCGTTGGGACAGTCAATGAGCAGTTCTTC
V gene: TRBV11-3; D gene: -; J gene: TRBJ2-3; clone size: -; CDR3 protein: CASSRDLTDTQYF; CDR3 DNA: TGTGCCAGCAGCCGGGACCTCACAGATACGCAGTATTTT
V gene: TRBV27; D gene: TRBD1; J gene: TRBJ2-1; clone size: -; CDR3 protein: CASSLSVRDRGRDEQFF; CDR3 DNA: TGTGCCAGCAGTTTATCTGTTAGGGACAGGGGACGCGATGAGCAGTTCTTC
V gene: TRBV6-6; D gene: TRBD1; J gene: TRBJ1-5; clone size: -; CDR3 protein: CASSKDRDRRQPQHF; CDR3 DNA: TGTGCCAGCAGTAAGGATCGGGACAGGCGGCAGCCCCAGCATTTT
V gene: TRBV7-2; D gene: -; J gene: TRBJ1-3; clone size: once; CDR3 protein: CASSKVWPQNTIYF; CDR3 DNA: TGTGCCAGCAGCAAAGTATGGCCCCAAAACACCATATATTTT
V gene: TRBV11-1; D gene: -; J gene: TRBJ1-3; clone size: -; CDR3 protein: CASSWGLSGNTIYF; CDR3 DNA: TGTGCCAGCAGCTGGGGACTCTCTGGAAACACCATATATTTT
V gene: TRBV5-4; D gene: TRBD1; J gene: TRBJ1-4; clone size: -; CDR3 protein: CAINDRDLGKLFF; CDR3 DNA: TGTGCCATCAACGACAGGGACTTGGGAAAACTGTTTTTT
V gene: TRBV7-2; D gene: -; J gene: TRBJ2-3; clone size: -; CDR3 protein: CASSLVSDTQYF; CDR3 DNA: TGTGCCAGCAGCTTAGTGTCAGATACGCAGTATTTT
V gene: TRBV7-2; D gene: TRBD1; J gene: TRBJ1-2; clone size: -; CDR3 protein: CASSLGPTGGIGYGYTF; CDR3 DNA: TGTGCCAGCAGCTTAGGGCCCACAGGGGGCATCGGCTATGGCTACACCTTC
V gene: TRBV18; D gene: -; J gene: TRBJ2-3; clone size: -; CDR3 protein: CASSPTTGHTDTQYF; CDR3 DNA: TGTGCCAGCTCACCAACGACAGGCCACACAGATACGCAGTATTTT
V gene: TRBV5-1; D gene: -; J gene: TRBJ2-5; clone size: -; CDR3 protein: CASSLGGEETQYF; CDR3 DNA: TGCGCCAGCAGCTTGGGAGGCGAGGAGACCCAGTACTTC
V gene: TRBV15; D gene: -; J gene: TRBJ2-3; clone size: -; CDR3 protein: CATSRESGGTDTQYF; CDR3 DNA: TGTGCCACCAGCAGAGAGTCAGGGGGCACAGATACGCAGTATTTT
V gene: TRBV9; D gene: TRBD2; J gene: TRBJ2-5; clone size: -; CDR3 protein: CASASGLAGGETQYF; CDR3 DNA: TGTGCCAGCGCTTCGGGACTAGCGGGAGGTGAGACCCAGTACTTC
V gene: TRBV21-1; D gene: -; J gene: TRBJ1-5; clone size: -; CDR3 protein: CASSAATGDPDQPQHF; CDR3 DNA: TGTGCCAGCAGCGCGGCAACAGGGGATCCGGATCAGCCCCAGCATTTT
V gene: TRBV2; D gene: -; J gene: TRBJ1-3; clone size: -; CDR3 protein: CASTYGTLRSGNTIYF; CDR3 DNA: TGTGCCAGCACTTACGGCACCCTTAGAAGCGGAAACACCATATATTTT
V gene: TRBV12-3/TRBV12-4; D gene: -; J gene: TRBJ1-2; clone size: once; CDR3 protein: CASSSLTAYGYTF; CDR3 DNA: TGTGCCAGCAGCTCTCTGACCGCCTATGGCTACACCTTC
V gene: TRBV3-1/TRBV3-2; D gene: -; J gene: TRBJ1-2; clone size: -; CDR3 protein: CASSQDSLGGGYTF; CDR3 DNA: TGTGCCAGCAGCCAAGATTCTCTAGGGGGTGGCTACACCTTC
V gene: TRBV10-3; D gene: -; J gene: TRBJ2-7; clone size: -; CDR3 protein: CAISDSTPGRKEQYF; CDR3 DNA: TGTGCCATCAGTGACTCAACCCCGGGACGAAAGGAGCAGTACTTC